The 6 T cell receptor beta chains reported below all come from one sample, sequenced in a study of low-dose radiotherapy and immunotherapy resistance in tumors. Indicated time point: after trial treatment. As to treatment: LDRT plus nivolumab, ipilimumab, low-dose cyclophosphamide and aspirin (RACIN trial). TRAV and TRBV primers primed cDNA for both TCRalpha and TCRbeta. TCR amplification used roughly 18 PCR cycles, a constant-region primer and a V-primer adapter. TCRdb re-called the reads with MiXCR, one entry per CDR3 protein. This table has some 100,000 distinct CDR3 sequences, around 21% appearing once. Sequences were derived from PBMCs, sampled after low-dose radiotherapy plus immunotherapy. Receptor source: a male donor with prostate cancer.

This clonotype was counted many times. The chain is built from TRBV29-1 and TRBJ1-5; tentatively, D is TRBD1 (6 bases). The V gene lost 4 bases and the J gene lost 3 bases, with 10 bases spanning the gap. This CDR3 spans 13 amino acids. From germline, CDR1 is SQVTM and CDR2 ANQGSEA. The CDR3 nucleotides are TGCAGCGTTGGCCGGGACAACAATCAGCCCCAGCATTTT. Translation gives CSVGRDNNQPQHF.

This clonotype was seen at least ten times. The CDR3 coding sequence is TGCAGCGTTGCGGGACTAGCGCGGTACCCTTACAATGAGCAGTTCTTC. This translates into CSVAGLARYPYNEQFF. J is TRBJ2-1 and V is TRBV29-1; the match to TRBD2 covers 10 bases. The CDR3 has 16 amino acids. With V trimmed by 4 bases and J by 4 bases, 10 bases remained unmatched. From germline, CDR1 is SQVTM and CDR2 ANQGSEA.

The chain carries TRBV14 and TRBJ2-7; no reliable D call. CDR1 is SGHDN and CDR2 is FVKESK in the germline V gene. The CDR3 has 15 residues. V lost 0 bases, J lost 5 bases, and 14 bases lay in between. The CDR3 is CASSQDLVLNDEQYF. Written as DNA, the CDR3 is TGTGCCAGCAGCCAAGATTTAGTCCTAAATGACGAGCAGTACTTC.

This clonotype has at least ten counts. The gene calls are TRBV3-1 and TRBJ1-6; maybe TRBD1 (5 bases). CDR3 size: 16 residues. Germline CDR1 reads LGHDT; CDR2 reads YNNKEL (reference sequence). V gave up 4 bases and J gave up 0 bases, with 10 bases separating them. CDR3 coding DNA: TGTGCCAGCAGCCGGGGCCTACCCTCCTATAATTCACCCCTCCACTTT. Protein sequence: CASSRGLPSYNSPLHF.

This clonotype was seen once. A far larger clone is only one base removed, so a read error is likely. V and J are TRBV7-8 and TRBJ1-3; the match to TRBD1 covers 7 bases. V shed 5 bases and J 4 bases; nucleotides not matched to a gene: 5. Germline V gene sequence: CDR1 SGHVS, CDR2 FQNEAQ. The CDR3 spans 14 residues. CDR3 in DNA: TGTGCCAGCAGCCAAACAGGGGCGGGAAACACCATATATTTT. Its protein is CASSQTGAGNTIYF.

This clonotype was counted many times. This chain joins TRBV29-1 and TRBJ2-1; 10 positions match TRBD1. The CDR3 spans 12 residues. V was pared by 7 bases and J by 7 bases, with 4 bases of the junction left unmatched. In germline, CDR1 is SQVTM, CDR2 ANQGSEA. In DNA form, the CDR3 reads TGCAGCGGTGGACAGGGGGGTAATGAGCAGTTCTTC. Its translation is CSGGQGGNEQFF.